Shown below are 26 T cell receptor beta chains from a single sample sequenced in a study of post-analysis software for immune sequencing data. Study observations and caveats: With TRBV5-6, TRBV5-1 and TRBV20-1 included, about five TRBV segments were more frequent in patients than in controls.

Presence of unique molecular identifiers characterized the TCR beta cDNA libraries. MiXCR, applied by TCRdb to the PCR reads, yields one record per CDR3 protein. The sample shows roughly 620,000 distinct CDR3 sequences, 44% of them seen only once. No antigen has been identified for these receptors. Sequences were obtained from blood. Every receptor here comes from a girl between 5 and 17 years old with multiple sclerosis.

This chain connects TRBV5-1 to TRBJ2-1; perhaps TRBD2 as D (7 bases). Trimming removed 5 bases at V and 14 bases at J, with 26 bases between. The V gene's germline CDR1 is SGHRS and CDR2 YFSETQ. CDR3 length: 15 amino acids. The CDR3 region has the DNA TGCGCCAGCAGTCCCCGGGACACCATTAGGGGACTAAAGTTCTTC. This gives the protein CASSPRDTIRGLKFF.

CDR3 sequence reads: CGMRESVRETQYF. In DNA, the CDR3 is TGCGGTATGAGGGAGTCTGTGCGGGAGACCCAGTACTTC. This rearrangement joins TRBV20-1 to TRBJ2-5; weak D call: TRBD2 (5 bases). The CDR3 runs 13 residues. Germline assignment: CDR1 DFQATT and CDR2 SNEGSKA (reference sequence).

The chain combines TRBV12-3 or TRBV12-4 with TRBJ2-5, with D perhaps TRBD2 (6 bases). Deletions cut 6 bases from V and 9 bases from J, with 26 bases between. The CDR3 extends over 16 amino acids. CDR3 sequence (DNA): TGTGCCAGCAGCCCGTCTGGGGGAGGCTACGGAGGGGCCCAGTACTTC. It encodes CASSPSGGGYGGAQYF.

This clonotype showed up many times. The chain uses TRBV20-1 and TRBJ2-7, with D maybe TRBD1 (5 bases). V was trimmed by 2 bases and J by 0 bases, leaving 8 bases between them. The CDR3 has 13 residues. The V gene's germline CDR1 is DFQATT and CDR2 SNEGSKA (reference sequence). CDR3 residues: CSARPDSSYEQYF. The CDR3 nucleotides read TGCAGTGCTAGACCTGACAGCTCCTACGAGCAGTACTTC.

This chain connects TRBV11-3 to TRBJ2-3; 8 bases line up with TRBD1. The trim removed 1 base at V and 0 bases at J, leaving 6 bases unmatched. Germline CDR1 SGHNT, CDR2 YENEEA. CDR3 length: 17 residues. CDR3 sequence reads: CASSLGDRTSSTDTQYF. CDR3 in DNA: TGTGCCAGCAGCTTAGGGGACAGGACTTCTAGCACAGATACGCAGTATTTT.

A few counts support this clonotype. The gene calls are TRBV3-1 and TRBJ2-3, with D hard to call. Between the trimmed V and J ends, which lost 0 bases and 2 bases, there was a span of 9 bases. Per germline, CDR1 LGHDT and CDR2 YNNKEL (reference sequence). The CDR3 runs 15 residues. This CDR3 is CASSQEGRPTDTQYF. The CDR3 nucleotides read TGTGCCAGCAGCCAAGAAGGTAGGCCCACAGATACGCAGTATTTT.

The chain has TRBV12-3 or TRBV12-4 and TRBJ2-7; 11 nucleotides match TRBD2. The junction had 3 bases not matched to a gene; V was cut back by 5 bases and J by 3 bases. CDR3 size: 14 residues. The CDR3 sequence is CASSPGLAVYEQYF. The CDR3, as DNA: TGTGCCAGCAGTCCGGGACTAGCGGTCTACGAGCAGTACTTC.

This clonotype came up once. Sequence at one end of the junction differs from germline and may be a read error. The V gene is TRBV5-1, the J gene TRBJ2-7; D perhaps matches TRBD1 (5 bases). Germline loops: CDR1 SGHRS, CDR2 YFSETQ. The CDR3 is 15 amino acids. The CDR3 spells CAGSPWQQGTYEQYF. DNA for the CDR3: TGCGCCGGCAGCCCCTGGCAGCAGGGTACCTACGAGCAGTACTTC.

This clonotype occurred a few times. V gene TRBV28 combines with J gene TRBJ1-2; TRBD1 agrees at 9 bases. The CDR3 has 13 amino acids. V was clipped by 9 bases and J by 7 bases; unmatched bases: 9. Germline-derived CDR1 and CDR2 are MDHEN and SYDVKM. CDR3 coding DNA: TGTGCCAGTAGACCCCGGGACAGGGCTGGCTACACCTTC. Protein sequence: CASRPRDRAGYTF.

J is TRBJ2-1 and V is TRBV18, with a weak D call TRBD1 (5 bases). This CDR3 comprises 14 residues. Germline loops: CDR1 KGHSH, CDR2 LQKENI. V lost 8 bases, J lost 3 bases, and 14 bases lay in between. The DNA for the CDR3 is TGTGCCAGCCGCCGCCTAGACAGCTACAATGAGCAGTTCTTC. Its translation is CASRRLDSYNEQFF.

This chain uses TRBV3-1 with TRBJ2-5; D is unresolved. The CDR3 is 16 amino acids. CDR1 and CDR2 from the germline V gene are LGHDT and YNNKEL (reference sequence). V gave up 1 base and J gave up 11 bases, with 23 bases separating them. The CDR3 DNA reads as TGTGCCAGCAGCCAAGCGGGTTCGGCAGGATACGATGAGCAGTACTTC. Its translation is CASSQAGSAGYDEQYF.

The V and J genes are TRBV10-3 and TRBJ2-3, with D tentatively TRBD2 (6 bases). CDR3 length: 12 residues. The V gene's germline CDR1 is ENHRY and CDR2 SYGVKD. Trimming left V 6 bases short and J 3 bases short, with 7 bases between. This CDR3 is CAIREGTDTQYF. DNA of the CDR3: TGTGCCATCAGGGAGGGTACAGATACGCAGTATTTT.

This rearrangement joins TRBV2 to TRBJ2-1; perhaps TRBD2 as D (6 bases). The CDR3 contains 16 residues. V was pared by 8 bases and J by 4 bases, with 21 bases between. Germline V CDR1 and CDR2: SNHLY, FYNNEI. The CDR3 DNA is TGTGCCAGCGGCGAGGGGCGGGAAGGGATATACAATGAGCAGTTCTTC. Residues: CASGEGREGIYNEQFF.

The gene calls are TRBV20-1 and TRBJ2-7; D is undetermined. Between the trimmed V and J ends, which lost 7 bases and 6 bases, there was a span of 19 bases. CDR1 is DFQATT, CDR2 SNEGSKA, per germline (reference sequence). This CDR3 has 13 amino acids. The CDR3 nucleotides are TGCAGTGGCCAAGCCCTCGAGACGGGCGAGCAGTACTTC. Translated: CSGQALETGEQYF.

CDR3: CASSYGQGIGEQFF. The CDR3 DNA reads TGTGCCAGCAGCTACGGACAGGGGATAGGTGAGCAGTTCTTC. This sequence joins TRBV3-1 and TRBJ2-1; the match to TRBD1 covers 9 bases. Germline loops: CDR1 LGHDT, CDR2 YNNKEL (reference sequence). V shed 5 bases, J shed 9 bases, and the junction held 8 bases outside the gene matches. The CDR3 consists of 14 residues.

The chain employs TRBV7-8 and TRBJ1-1, with D perhaps TRBD1 (6 bases). Between the trimmed V and J ends, which lost 1 base and 0 bases, there was a span of 27 bases. Germline V gives CDR1 SGHVS, CDR2 FQNEAQ. The CDR3 runs 21 residues. Here the CDR3 reads CASSLGGGYSGRTFMNTEAFF. The CDR3 coding sequence is TGTGCCAGCAGCTTAGGTGGGGGCTACAGCGGCAGGACCTTTATGAACACTGAAGCTTTCTTT.

This clonotype appeared a few times. This chain joins TRBV6-5 and TRBJ2-3; D remains unclear. The V gene's germline CDR1 is MNHEY and CDR2 SVGAGI. The CDR3 contains 15 residues. Trimming took off 2 bases at V and 2 bases at J, with 11 bases between the two ends. The CDR3 is CASSYVPSHTDTQYF. In DNA form, the CDR3 reads TGTGCCAGCAGTTACGTCCCTTCCCACACAGATACGCAGTATTTT.

There are a few counts of this clonotype. V gene TRBV4-2 combines with J gene TRBJ1-5, with D tentatively TRBD1 (6 bases). Germline CDR1 LGHNA, CDR2 YNFKEQ. V was trimmed by 4 bases and J by 4 bases, leaving 20 bases between them. The CDR3 contains 17 residues. As DNA, the CDR3 is TGTGCCAGCAGCCCATTAGTTGGGGGCAGGGATAATCAGCCCCAGCATTTT. Encoded protein: CASSPLVGGRDNQPQHF.

V is TRBV29-1 and J is TRBJ1-1, with D unresolved. This CDR3 comprises 13 residues. Looked up from germline, CDR1 is SQVTM and CDR2 is ANQGSEA. The V end lost 4 bases, the J end lost 3 bases, and 12 bases lay between the germline ends. The CDR3 DNA reads as TGCAGCGTTGCTTCTTTAGGGTACACTGAAGCTTTCTTT. It codes for CSVASLGYTEAFF.

This sequence joins TRBV6-1 and TRBJ2-6; 10 bases are a match to TRBD2. Germline V gives CDR1 MNHNS, CDR2 SASEGT. The CDR3 runs 18 residues. The J segment lost 2 bases and the V segment lost 9 bases, leaving 13 bases of the junction unmatched. The CDR3 is CARFSPEREGAGANVLTF. In DNA, the CDR3 is TGTGCCAGATTCAGCCCAGAGCGGGAGGGCGCTGGGGCCAACGTCCTGACTTTC.

This clonotype occurred a few times. The chain links TRBV6-1 to TRBJ2-1, with D perhaps TRBD2 (5 bases). The CDR3 totals 16 residues. Germline CDR1 is MNHNS and CDR2 is SASEGT. Trimming removed 2 bases at V and 0 bases at J, with 11 bases between. The CDR3 loop reads CASSEWTGSSYNEQFF. DNA for the CDR3: TGTGCCAGCAGTGAATGGACGGGAAGCTCCTACAATGAGCAGTTCTTC.

J is TRBJ1-1 and V is TRBV29-1; D possibly corresponds to TRBD1 (6 bases). V was pared by 6 bases and J by 1 base, with 12 bases between. The length of the CDR3 is 13 residues. CDR1 and CDR2 (germline): SQVTM, ANQGSEA. The CDR3 is CSVPRGKNTEAFF. The CDR3 DNA is TGCAGCGTCCCTAGGGGGAAGAACACTGAAGCTTTCTTT.

This clonotype was seen more than once but under ten times. V usage is TRBV3-1 and J usage is TRBJ1-5; D uncertain. CDR1 is LGHDT, CDR2 YNNKEL, per germline (reference sequence). The V and J ends lost 1 base and 1 base respectively, with 5 bases between them. This CDR3 region has 14 residues. In DNA, the CDR3 is TGTGCCAGCAGCCAAGGACACAGCAATCAGCCCCAGCATTTT. Protein: CASSQGHSNQPQHF.

J is TRBJ2-7 and V is TRBV3-1; 8 bases match TRBD2. V was clipped by 2 bases and J by 2 bases; unmatched bases: 2. This CDR3 has 14 amino acids. CDR1 LGHDT and CDR2 YNNKEL come from the germline V gene (reference sequence). CDR3 residues: CASSQSGSAYEQYF. In DNA, the CDR3 is TGTGCCAGCAGCCAAAGCGGGAGCGCCTACGAGCAGTACTTC.

This rearrangement joins TRBV5-1 to TRBJ1-1, with TRBD1 matching over 7 bases. The CDR3 covers 15 residues. The V gene's germline CDR1 is SGHRS and CDR2 YFSETQ. J was trimmed by 0 bases and V by 4 bases; bases with no gene match: 6. CDR3 in amino acids: CASSTGTDMNTEAFF. The CDR3 nucleotides read TGCGCCAGCAGCACTGGGACAGATATGAACACTGAAGCTTTCTTT.

Comments on this clonotype: A read error may produce the germline difference seen at one junction end. The chain uses TRBV7-3 and TRBJ2-2, with TRBD1 identical over 8 bases. Germline CDR1 is SGHTA and CDR2 is FQGTGA. The CDR3 length is 18 residues. Written as DNA, the CDR3 is TGTGCCAGCAGCCTAACTAACCCCGGGACAGGAAACACCGGGGAGCTGTTTTTT. Amino acid sequence: CASSLTNPGTGNTGELFF.